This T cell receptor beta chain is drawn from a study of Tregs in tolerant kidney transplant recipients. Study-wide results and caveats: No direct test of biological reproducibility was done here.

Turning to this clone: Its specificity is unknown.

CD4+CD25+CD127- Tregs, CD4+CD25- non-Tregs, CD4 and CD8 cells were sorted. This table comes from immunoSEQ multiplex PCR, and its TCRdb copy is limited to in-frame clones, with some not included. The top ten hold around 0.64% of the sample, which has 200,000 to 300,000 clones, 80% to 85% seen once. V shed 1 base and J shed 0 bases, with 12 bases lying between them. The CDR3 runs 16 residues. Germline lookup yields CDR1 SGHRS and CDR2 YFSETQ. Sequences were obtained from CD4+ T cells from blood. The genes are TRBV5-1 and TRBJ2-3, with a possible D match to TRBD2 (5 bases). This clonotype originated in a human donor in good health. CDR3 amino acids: CASSLLIGGSTDTQYF. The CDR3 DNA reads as TGCGCCAGCAGCTTGCTAATCGGCGGGAGCACAGATACGCAGTATTTT.